These 18 T cell receptor beta chains were sequenced from one sample in a study of blood T cell repertoires in COVID-19. Generated by immunoSEQ multiplex PCR, the TCRdb table keeps only in-frame clones and is missing some. The top ten clones hold just under 15% of a sample with tens of thousands of clones, under 85% of them seen once. Sequencing was done on a sample of peripheral blood. The source is a man aged 55 to 70 with COVID-19, enrolled during active disease.

The V call is TRBV7-2, the J call TRBJ1-6; no reliable D call. CDR3 size: 15 residues. Germline lookup yields CDR1 SGHTA and CDR2 FQGNSA. V was pared by 1 base and J by 10 bases, with 14 bases between. As DNA, the CDR3 is TGTGCCAGCAGCTTAGTTAGCCTGGAAGGATCACCCCTCCACTTT. It specifies CASSLVSLEGSPLHF.

The V call is TRBV11-2, the J call TRBJ1-2; D perhaps matches TRBD1 (5 bases). V shed 7 bases and J shed 2 bases, with 14 bases lying between them. Per germline, CDR1 SGHAT and CDR2 FQNNGV. The CDR3 sequence is 14 residues long. DNA of the CDR3: TGTGCCAGCACCAGTGGCAGGGCCAACTATGGCTACACCTTC. This codes for CASTSGRANYGYTF.

This sequence joins TRBV9 and TRBJ1-5; D is unclear. The V gene lost 1 base and the J gene lost 0 bases, with 8 bases spanning the gap. Per the germline V gene, CDR1 is SGDLS and CDR2 is YYNGEE. The CDR3 is made up of 15 amino acids. The CDR3 protein is CASSVLADSNQPQHF. In DNA, the CDR3 is TGTGCCAGCAGCGTACTAGCAGATAGCAATCAGCCCCAGCATTTT.

The chain recombines TRBV18 with TRBJ1-2; weak D call: TRBD1 (6 bases). Trimming shortened V by 3 bases and J by 4 bases, and 15 bases separated the two germline ends. The germline CDR1 and CDR2 sequences are KGHSH and LQKENI. The CDR3 has 15 amino acids. The DNA of the CDR3 is TGTGCCAGCTCACCTGGGCAGGGGAGATTCTATGGCTACACCTTC. This translates into CASSPGQGRFYGYTF.

This clone occurred a few times. CDR3 bases: TGTGCCAGCAGCTACGGGAAGAACACTGAAGCTTTCTTT. Translated, it gives CASSYGKNTEAFF. The rearrangement uses TRBV7-9 and TRBJ1-1; D is unclear. The ends were cut back, 4 bases at V and 1 base at J, with 7 bases in the middle. Germline V gene lookup returns CDR1 SEHNR and CDR2 FQNEAQ (reference sequence). The CDR3 loop spans 13 amino acids.

This clone was seen only a few times. The chain carries TRBV5-1 and TRBJ2-5, with 7 bases that match TRBD1. The CDR3 is made up of 14 amino acids. Unmatched junction bases numbered 5, after V lost 4 bases and J lost 2 bases. The germline CDR1 and CDR2 sequences are SGHRS and YFSETQ. The CDR3 here is CASSARTGQETQYF. The CDR3 coding sequence is TGCGCCAGCAGCGCGCGGACAGGACAAGAGACCCAGTACTTC.

J is TRBJ2-2 and V is TRBV11-2; 7 bases map to TRBD2. The CDR3 runs 16 residues. The V gene's germline CDR1 is SGHAT and CDR2 FQNNGV. Trimming took 4 bases from V and 0 from J; bases not matched to a gene: 5. CDR3 region: CASSSNLAANTGELFF. The CDR3, as DNA: TGTGCCAGCAGCTCCAACCTAGCGGCGAACACCGGGGAGCTGTTTTTT. The complete variable domain, with remaining parts taken from reference TRBV11-2 and TRBJ2-2, reads EAGVAQSPRYKIIEKRQSVAFWCNPISGHATLYWYQQILGQGPKLLIQFQNNGVVDDSQLPKDRFSAERLKGVDSTLKIQPAKLEDSAVYLCASSSNLAANTGELFFGEGSRLTVL.

This chain links TRBV29-1 with TRBJ2-3; D perhaps matches TRBD2 (6 bases). The V gene lost 4 bases and the J gene lost 1 base, with 12 bases spanning the gap. There are 14 residues in the CDR3. From germline, CDR1 is SQVTM and CDR2 ANQGSEA. The CDR3 reads CSVGIASGTDTQYF. The CDR3 bases are TGCAGCGTTGGAATCGCTAGCGGCACAGATACGCAGTATTTT.

This clone has more than one count but fewer than ten. As DNA, the CDR3 is TGTGCCAGCAGCTTGGGGTTAGTTGGGACAGGGGTGTACGAGCAGTACTTC. It codes for CASSLGLVGTGVYEQYF. This chain links TRBV5-6 with TRBJ2-7; 10 bases fit TRBD1. With V trimmed by 0 bases and J by 4 bases, 10 bases remained unmatched. There are 17 residues in the CDR3. Per germline, CDR1 SGHDT and CDR2 YYEEEE.

V and J are TRBV5-1 and TRBJ1-1; D is uncertain. The CDR3 is made up of 14 amino acids. CDR1 and CDR2 from the germline V gene are SGHRS and YFSETQ. The V gene lost 6 bases and the J gene lost 0 bases, with 12 bases spanning the gap. The CDR3 sequence: CASTSGLMNTEAFF. DNA for the CDR3: TGCGCCAGCACCTCAGGCTTGATGAACACTGAAGCTTTCTTT.

The gene calls are TRBV6-5 and TRBJ2-1; 7 positions agree with TRBD2. Germline loops: CDR1 MNHEY, CDR2 SVGAGI. The CDR3 loop spans 14 amino acids. Trimming took 9 bases from V and 0 from J; bases not matched to a gene: 5. CDR3 nucleotides: TGTGCCAGTACTAGCGAGAGCTCCTACAATGAGCAGTTCTTC. This translates into CASTSESSYNEQFF.

In the case of this clone: One end of the junction does not line up with germline, which may come from a read error. This chain links TRBV6-5 with TRBJ2-1; 9 bases are a match to TRBD2. Germline V gene sequence: CDR1 MNHEY, CDR2 SVGAGI. The CDR3 has 12 amino acids. DNA for the CDR3: TGTGCCAGCACCACGGCTAGCGGGACCCGGATCTTC. Amino acid sequence: CASTTASGTRIF.

The chain carries TRBV6-6 and TRBJ2-1, with TRBD2 matching over 13 bases. J was trimmed by 6 bases and V by 5 bases; bases with no gene match: 7. The length of the CDR3 is 16 residues. Germline assignment: CDR1 MNHNY and CDR2 SVGAGI (reference sequence). CDR3 DNA: TGTGCCAGCAGTCTCCAACTAGCGGGAGGGGTCAATGAGCAGTTCTTC. As protein: CASSLQLAGGVNEQFF.

The chain is built from TRBV7-9 and TRBJ1-1; D possibly corresponds to TRBD1 (5 bases). The length of the CDR3 is 12 residues. The ends were cut back, 5 bases at V and 6 bases at J, with 10 bases in the middle. CDR1 SEHNR and CDR2 FQNEAQ come from the germline V gene (reference sequence). The CDR3 is CASSLDSPEAFF. The CDR3 region has the DNA TGTGCCAGCAGCCTCGACAGCCCTGAAGCTTTCTTT.

The V and J genes are TRBV7-6 and TRBJ2-5; perhaps TRBD1 as D (5 bases). The CDR3 has 18 residues. Looked up from germline, CDR1 is SGHVS and CDR2 is FNYEAQ. The V gene lost 5 bases and the J gene lost 5 bases, with 27 bases spanning the gap. CDR3 loop: CASSLTPPDSYRSETQYF. The CDR3 nucleotides are TGTGCCAGCAGCCTAACCCCCCCAGACTCCTACAGGTCCGAGACCCAGTACTTC.

The chain joins TRBV12-3 or TRBV12-4 to TRBJ2-7; TRBD1 matches at 8 bases. The V segment lost 11 bases and the J segment 3 bases; nucleotides outside the gene matches: 3. CDR3 size: 11 residues. CDR3: CASGGIYEQYF. In nucleotides, the CDR3 is TGTGCCTCAGGGGGCATCTACGAGCAGTACTTC.

This clone was recorded only once. V usage is TRBV29-1 and J usage is TRBJ1-2; TRBD1 matches 8 bases. With V trimmed by 6 bases and J by 8 bases, 20 bases remained unmatched. The CDR3 consists of 16 residues. Germline CDR1 and CDR2: SQVTM and ANQGSEA. CDR3 residues: CSVGPTGTGRERGYTF. The CDR3 bases are TGCAGCGTCGGCCCTACGGGGACAGGAAGGGAGCGGGGCTACACCTTC.

The chain uses TRBV19 and TRBJ2-6, with unresolved D. The CDR3 sequence is 16 residues long. V was trimmed by 1 base and J by 0 bases, leaving 7 bases between them. Germline V CDR1 and CDR2: LNHDA, SQIVND (reference sequence). CDR3: CASSIVSYSGANVLTF. Here the CDR3 DNA reads TGTGCCAGTAGTATAGTCTCTTACTCTGGGGCCAACGTCCTGACTTTC.